The 3 T cell receptor beta chains given below trace back to one sample, sequenced in a study of control samples from healthy donors and cancer patients. Measured with immunoSEQ multiplex PCR; TCRdb has only the in-frame clones, and not every one. The profile shows roughly 170,000 clones, just under 95% of them singletons. The sequenced material came from blood. The origin of the receptors is a man aged 18-30 years in good health.

The V and J genes are TRBV27 and TRBJ2-1; a weak D match, TRBD2 (7 bases). With 7 bases removed from V and 8 bases from J, the gap between germline ends came to 15 bases. The CDR3 extends over 13 amino acids. Germline V gene lookup returns CDR1 MNHEY and CDR2 SMNVEV (reference sequence). CDR3 sequence (DNA): TGTGCCAGCATCCAGAGGGGGAGGGATGAGCAGTTCTTC. Residues: CASIQRGRDEQFF.

This clone was found once. CDR3 loop: CASSLDSGSDTQYF. CDR3 DNA: TGTGCCAGCAGCTTGGATTCCGGATCAGATACGCAGTATTTT. The rearrangement links TRBV5-4 to TRBJ2-3; D is unresolved. V dropped 0 bases and J dropped 4 bases, with 9 bases sitting between them. Germline V CDR1 and CDR2: SGHNT, YYREEE (reference sequence). There are 14 residues in the CDR3.

The V gene is TRBV18, the J gene TRBJ2-7, with 9 bases that match TRBD1. V dropped 3 bases and J dropped 5; count of bases not matched to a gene: 5. CDR1 is KGHSH, CDR2 LQKENI, per germline. This CDR3 spans 14 amino acids. CDR3 in amino acids: CASSPGTGSDEQYF. In nucleotides, the CDR3 is TGTGCCAGCTCACCCGGGACAGGGAGTGACGAGCAGTACTTC.